Listed below are T cell receptor beta chains from one sample, sequenced in a study of identical twins. TCRdb used MiXCR to reprocess the 5' RACE reads, holding one entry per CDR3 protein. Of hundreds of thousands of distinct CDR3 sequences listed, 15% to 20% are singletons. The same specimen was also included in a second study, on T cells expressing NK-cell markers.

Material: PBMCs. These receptors came from a woman under 30 in good health. The CDR3 runs from the conserved cysteine through the conserved F or W. The D gene is left open where the match is weak. Expanded clones are given a class, and other clones once, few, many or no size at all.

D: .; V: TRBV7-9; J: TRBJ2-1; size: .; length: 15; CDR3: CASSAHLAKSDEQFF; DNA: TGTGCCAGCAGCGCCCACCTGGCGAAATCGGATGAGCAGTTCTTC
D: .; V: TRBV29-1; J: TRBJ1-2; size: .; length: 12; CDR3: CSAGDKNYGYTF; DNA: TGCAGCGCTGGGGACAAGAACTATGGCTACACCTTC
D: .; V: TRBV12-3/TRBV12-4; J: TRBJ2-3; size: .; length: 14; CDR3: CASSRLISTDTQYF; DNA: TGTGCCAGCAGTCGTCTGATCAGCACAGATACGCAGTATTTT
D: .; V: TRBV10-3; J: TRBJ1-1; size: few; length: 13; CDR3: CAISAAGDTEAFF; DNA: TGTGCCATCAGTGCCGCCGGGGACACTGAAGCTTTCTTT
D: TRBD1; V: TRBV5-1; J: TRBJ1-1; size: .; length: 12; CDR3: CASSLANGQGFF; DNA: TGCGCCAGCAGCTTGGCCAATGGACAGGGCTTCTTT
D: TRBD2; V: TRBV27; J: TRBJ2-7; size: .; length: 16; CDR3: CASSLVLAGTAYEQYF; DNA: TGTGCCAGCAGTTTGGTACTAGCGGGAACCGCCTACGAGCAGTACTTC
D: TRBD1; V: TRBV12-3/TRBV12-4; J: TRBJ1-2; size: many; length: 14; CDR3: CASSSYRGIYGYTF; DNA: TGTGCCAGCAGTTCTTACAGGGGAATCTATGGCTACACCTTC
D: TRBD2; V: TRBV7-2; J: TRBJ2-7; size: few; length: 15; CDR3: CASSLDPAGGYEQYF; DNA: TGTGCCAGCAGCTTAGATCCAGCGGGAGGATACGAGCAGTACTTC
D: TRBD1; V: TRBV20-1; J: TRBJ1-1; size: .; length: 13; CDR3: CSANDREVTEAFF; DNA: TGCAGTGCTAACGACAGGGAGGTTACTGAAGCTTTCTTT
D: .; V: TRBV11-1; J: TRBJ1-1; size: many; length: 14; CDR3: CASSPMALNTEAFF; DNA: TGTGCCAGCAGCCCGATGGCCCTTAACACTGAAGCTTTCTTT
D: .; V: TRBV15; J: TRBJ2-5; size: few; length: 15; CDR3: CATSRVFGARETQYF; DNA: TGTGCCACCAGCAGAGTATTCGGGGCTCGGGAGACCCAGTACTTC
D: .; V: TRBV7-2; J: TRBJ2-1; size: .; length: 15; CDR3: CASSPLGASDNEQFF; DNA: TGTGCCAGCAGCCCCCTAGGGGCTAGCGACAATGAGCAGTTCTTC
D: .; V: TRBV12-3/TRBV12-4; J: TRBJ1-5; size: .; length: 16; CDR3: CASSLSGRGSNQPQHF; DNA: TGTGCCAGCAGTTTGTCGGGCAGGGGAAGCAATCAGCCCCAGCATTTT
D: TRBD2; V: TRBV6-1; J: TRBJ2-7; size: few; length: 14; CDR3: CASKGTRKSHEQYF; DNA: TGTGCCAGCAAGGGGACTAGGAAATCCCACGAGCAGTACTTC
D: .; V: TRBV5-6; J: TRBJ2-5; size: .; length: 13; CDR3: CASRVAREETQYF; DNA: TGTGCCAGCAGAGTGGCCAGGGAGGAGACCCAGTACTTC
D: .; V: TRBV29-1; J: TRBJ2-5; size: many; length: 16; CDR3: CSATARQGRFGETQYF; DNA: TGCAGCGCAACAGCCCGGCAGGGTCGATTTGGCGAGACCCAGTACTTC
D: TRBD2; V: TRBV20-1; J: TRBJ2-3; size: .; length: 15; CDR3: CSARAGAGLTDTQYF; DNA: TGCAGTGCCCGGGCGGGAGCCGGACTCACAGATACGCAGTATTTT
D: TRBD1; V: TRBV11-3; J: TRBJ1-1; size: few; length: 16; CDR3: CASANPQGEPDTEAFF; DNA: TGTGCCAGCGCAAACCCGCAGGGGGAGCCGGACACTGAAGCTTTCTTT
D: .; V: TRBV9; J: TRBJ1-2; size: .; length: 12; CDR3: CASSAGGFGYTF; DNA: TGTGCCAGCAGCGCAGGCGGTTTTGGCTACACCTTC
D: .; V: TRBV9; J: TRBJ1-1; size: few; length: 15; CDR3: CASSEGHGMNTEAFF; DNA: TGTGCCAGCAGCGAGGGACACGGAATGAACACTGAAGCTTTCTTT
D: TRBD2; V: TRBV7-9; J: TRBJ2-5; size: .; length: 15; CDR3: CASRGRDYIQETQYF; DNA: TGTGCCAGCAGAGGCCGGGACTACATTCAAGAGACCCAGTACTTC
D: .; V: TRBV20-1; J: TRBJ1-2; size: few; length: 11; CDR3: CSATDRHGYTF; DNA: TGCAGTGCCACCGACAGACATGGCTACACCTTC
D: .; V: TRBV12-3/TRBV12-4; J: TRBJ1-6; size: .; length: 15; CDR3: CASSLLRVLESPLHF; DNA: TGTGCCAGCAGTTTATTGCGGGTTTTAGAATCACCCCTCCACTTT
D: .; V: TRBV7-9; J: TRBJ2-1; size: many; length: 11; CDR3: CASSRSHEQFF; DNA: TGTGCCAGCAGCCGCAGTCACGAGCAGTTCTTC
D: .; V: TRBV5-5; J: TRBJ2-1; size: few; length: 15; CDR3: CASSLISGSYNEQFF; DNA: TGTGCCAGCAGCTTGATTAGCGGTTCCTACAATGAGCAGTTCTTC
D: .; V: TRBV10-3; J: TRBJ1-4; size: .; length: 14; CDR3: CAISWDKTNEKLFF; DNA: TGTGCCATCAGTTGGGACAAGACTAATGAAAAACTGTTTTTT
D: TRBD2; V: TRBV15; J: TRBJ2-1; size: .; length: 17; CDR3: CATSSIDTGSSGSEQFF; DNA: TGTGCCACCAGCTCTATAGACACCGGGTCTAGCGGTTCGGAGCAGTTCTTC
D: .; V: TRBV20-1; J: TRBJ2-7; size: few; length: 14; CDR3: CSAVEGLRNYEQYF; DNA: TGCAGTGCCGTAGAGGGTTTAAGAAACTACGAGCAGTACTTC
D: .; V: TRBV6-1; J: TRBJ2-1; size: few; length: 14; CDR3: CASSPSLGSNEQFF; DNA: TGTGCCAGCAGCCCCTCCCTCGGCTCAAACGAGCAGTTCTTC
D: .; V: TRBV12-3/TRBV12-4; J: TRBJ1-2; size: .; length: 16; CDR3: CASSLWGGAVNYGYTF; DNA: TGTGCCAGCAGTTTATGGGGGGGCGCCGTTAACTATGGCTACACCTTC
D: TRBD1; V: TRBV7-8; J: TRBJ1-1; size: .; length: 13; CDR3: CASSPYRGLGAFF; DNA: TGTGCCAGCAGCCCCTACAGGGGGCTAGGTGCTTTCTTT
D: .; V: TRBV6-6; J: TRBJ2-1; size: .; length: 13; CDR3: CASGVDRHNEQFF; DNA: TGTGCCAGCGGGGTTGACAGACACAATGAGCAGTTCTTC
D: TRBD2; V: TRBV12-3/TRBV12-4; J: TRBJ2-1; size: few; length: 16; CDR3: CASSAPGLVFQDEQFF; DNA: TGTGCCAGCAGTGCGCCGGGACTAGTGTTTCAAGATGAGCAGTTCTTC
D: TRBD2; V: TRBV20-1; J: TRBJ2-1; size: .; length: 17; CDR3: CSASSGTSGSVDNEQFF; DNA: TGCAGTGCTTCCTCCGGGACTAGCGGGAGTGTCGACAATGAGCAGTTCTTC
D: .; V: TRBV4-3; J: TRBJ2-5; size: once; length: 17; CDR3: CASSQRGVGGGSETQYF; DNA: TGCGCCAGCAGCCAAAGAGGGGTAGGGGGAGGGTCGGAGACCCAGTACTTC
D: .; V: TRBV7-9; J: TRBJ2-1; size: few; length: 16; CDR3: CASSLARGSSYNEQFF; DNA: TGTGCCAGCAGCTTAGCGCGGGGTAGCTCCTACAATGAGCAGTTCTTC
D: TRBD2; V: TRBV29-1; J: TRBJ2-1; size: .; length: 13; CDR3: CSSYSGRGDEQFF; DNA: TGCAGCTCCTATAGCGGGAGGGGGGATGAGCAGTTCTTC
D: .; V: TRBV6-5; J: TRBJ2-1; size: .; length: 13; CDR3: CASRYDGYNEQFF; DNA: TGTGCCAGCAGGTACGACGGATACAATGAGCAGTTCTTC
D: .; V: TRBV12-3/TRBV12-4; J: TRBJ2-1; size: many; length: 11; CDR3: CASSSRDEQFF; DNA: TGTGCCAGCAGTTCCAGGGATGAGCAGTTCTTC
D: .; V: TRBV4-3; J: TRBJ2-3; size: .; length: 17; CDR3: CASSRTGLALSTDTQYF; DNA: TGCGCCAGCAGCCGCACTGGGCTAGCGCTCAGCACAGATACGCAGTATTTT
D: TRBD2; V: TRBV20-1; J: TRBJ2-1; size: .; length: 15; CDR3: CSAPREAGSYNEQFF; DNA: TGCAGTGCTCCCCGAGAAGCGGGATCCTACAATGAGCAGTTCTTC
D: .; V: TRBV29-1; J: TRBJ2-7; size: few; length: 16; CDR3: CSVGKGRIGVSYEQYF; DNA: TGCAGCGTTGGAAAGGGTCGAATTGGGGTCTCCTACGAGCAGTACTTC
D: .; V: TRBV9; J: TRBJ2-3; size: .; length: 15; CDR3: CASSVRAASTDTQYF; DNA: TGTGCCAGCAGCGTGAGGGCGGCTTCCACAGATACGCAGTATTTT
D: TRBD2; V: TRBV12-3/TRBV12-4; J: TRBJ2-7; size: .; length: 14; CDR3: CASSSSGGLYEQYF; DNA: TGTGCCAGCAGCTCGAGCGGGGGGCTCTACGAGCAGTACTTC
D: .; V: TRBV5-6; J: TRBJ2-7; size: many; length: 13; CDR3: CASSHDQGNEQYF; DNA: TGTGCCAGCAGTCATGACCAGGGGAACGAGCAGTACTTC
D: TRBD1; V: TRBV5-5; J: TRBJ2-2; size: many; length: 16; CDR3: CASSHPGTANTGELFF; DNA: TGCGCCAGCAGCCATCCAGGGACAGCGAACACCGGGGAGCTGTTTTTT
D: TRBD2; V: TRBV10-2; J: TRBJ2-7; size: few; length: 13; CDR3: CASKRGGPPEQYF; DNA: TGCGCCAGCAAGCGGGGGGGGCCCCCCGAGCAGTACTTC
D: TRBD2; V: TRBV7-2; J: TRBJ2-1; size: few; length: 17; CDR3: CASSRRGTGTSINEQFF; DNA: TGTGCCAGCAGCCGACGAGGGACCGGGACTAGCATCAATGAGCAGTTCTTC
D: TRBD1; V: TRBV20-1; J: TRBJ1-6; size: .; length: 15; CDR3: CSAWDSSFYNSPLHF; DNA: TGCAGTGCTTGGGACAGTTCCTTTTATAATTCACCCCTCCACTTT
D: .; V: TRBV7-9; J: TRBJ2-2; size: few; length: 15; CDR3: CASSLTNTDTGELFF; DNA: TGTGCCAGCAGCTTAACGAACACCGACACCGGGGAGCTGTTTTTT
D: TRBD2; V: TRBV29-1; J: TRBJ2-1; size: few; length: 18; CDR3: CSVADTLRTSGHRNEQFF; DNA: TGCAGCGTTGCGGACACCCTCCGGACTAGCGGCCATAGGAATGAGCAGTTCTTC
D: .; V: TRBV13; J: TRBJ2-7; size: few; length: 15; CDR3: CASSPPGGLGYEQYF; DNA: TGTGCCAGCAGCCCACCCGGTGGGCTAGGTTACGAGCAGTACTTC
D: TRBD2; V: TRBV20-1; J: TRBJ2-7; size: .; length: 13; CDR3: CSARRGLAGLEYF; DNA: TGCAGTGCTAGACGAGGACTAGCGGGGCTAGAGTACTTC
D: TRBD1; V: TRBV12-3/TRBV12-4; J: TRBJ1-5; size: many; length: 15; CDR3: CASSLGQGRKQPQHF; DNA: TGTGCCAGCAGCCTAGGACAGGGGAGGAAGCAGCCCCAGCATTTT
D: .; V: TRBV2; J: TRBJ1-5; size: few; length: 13; CDR3: CASLRQLNQPQHF; DNA: TGTGCCAGCCTCCGTCAGTTAAATCAGCCCCAGCATTTT
D: .; V: TRBV5-5; J: TRBJ1-5; size: few; length: 14; CDR3: CASSLEGGHQPQHF; DNA: TGTGCCAGCAGCTTGGAAGGAGGGCATCAGCCCCAGCATTTT
D: .; V: TRBV12-3/TRBV12-4; J: TRBJ1-1; size: few; length: 12; CDR3: CASSFRFSEAFF; DNA: TGTGCCAGCAGTTTTCGGTTTTCTGAAGCTTTCTTT
D: TRBD1; V: TRBV10-3; J: TRBJ2-1; size: few; length: 15; CDR3: CAISERGGAYNEQFF; DNA: TGTGCCATCAGTGAGCGAGGGGGCGCCTACAATGAGCAGTTCTTC